A selection of T cell receptor beta chains follows, all from one sample in a study of blood T cell repertoires in COVID-19. The method was immunoSEQ multiplex PCR; TCRdb's version includes in-frame clones alone and lacks a portion of them. The sample holds 140,000 or so clones, around four fifths seen once. Sequences were obtained from peripheral blood. These receptors were collected from a woman aged 80 or over with acute or convalescent COVID-19. Each CDR3 is given with its conserved first and last residue. The D gene is left open where the match is weak. Size is omitted from some rows. Given values are once, few, many or a class for expanded clones.

j_call clone_size d_call v_call cdr3_nt cdr3_aa
TRBJ2-7 once NA TRBV5-1 TGCGCCAGCAGTGTAGTCTACTCCTACGAGCAGTACTTC CASSVVYSYEQYF
TRBJ2-7 NA NA TRBV5-1 TGCGCCAGCAGCTTGGTGCAGGGGGGTTACGAGCAGTACTTC CASSLVQGGYEQYF
TRBJ2-3 NA TRBD2 TRBV18 TGTGCCAGCTCACCAGGACTAGCGGCTAGCACAGATACGCAGTATTTT CASSPGLAASTDTQYF
TRBJ1-5 NA TRBD1 TRBV5-1 TGCGCCAGCAGCTTGAACACAGGGGCTAATCAGCCCCAGCATTTT CASSLNTGANQPQHF
TRBJ2-2 NA TRBD1 TRBV27 TGTGCCAGCAGTCCCCTGGGGGCAGGGGGCTACACCGGGGAGCTGTTTTTT CASSPLGAGGYTGELFF
TRBJ1-2 NA TRBD1 TRBV27 TGTGCCAGACAAGGGACAGCAGGCTACACCTTC CARQGTAGYTF
TRBJ2-7 NA TRBD2 TRBV3-1/TRBV3-2 TGTGCCAGCAGCCAGACTTGGCAAGCTAGCGGACTCTACGAGCAGTACTTC CASSQTWQASGLYEQYF
TRBJ2-7 few NA TRBV7-3 TGTGCCAGCAGCTTAAGGCAGGGAGGCGAGCAGTACTTC CASSLRQGGEQYF
TRBJ1-3 NA TRBD1 TRBV7-2 TGTGCCAGCAGCCCTCAGGGGGGCTCTGGAAACACCATATATTTT CASSPQGGSGNTIYF
TRBJ2-3 NA TRBD1 TRBV19 TGTGCCAGTAGAACACGACAGGGCGGGGATACGCAGTATTTT CASRTRQGGDTQYF
TRBJ1-5 few NA TRBV19 TGTGCCAGTAGCCTACTAAATCAGCCCCAGCATTTT CASSLLNQPQHF
TRBJ1-4 NA TRBD1 TRBV6-4 TGTGCCAGCAGGAGAGGACAGGCGAGGGGGCCAACTAATGAAAAACTGTTTTTT CASRRGQARGPTNEKLFF
TRBJ2-3 NA TRBD1 TRBV10-1 TGCGCCAGCTCACAGAGGGGGCCAGATACGCAGTATTTT CASSQRGPDTQYF
TRBJ1-1 NA NA TRBV13 TGTGCCAGCAGCCTGAGGGGGTTTGAAGCTTTCTTT CASSLRGFEAFF
TRBJ1-6 NA NA TRBV4-2 TGTGCCAGCAGCCCGGAGGGGGGGATTAGCTCCTATAATTCACCCCTCCACTTT CASSPEGGISSYNSPLHF
TRBJ2-7 NA TRBD2 TRBV23-1 TGCGCCAGCACCCAAGGGCTAGCGGGAGTCTACGAGCAGTACTTC CASTQGLAGVYEQYF
TRBJ2-5 NA NA TRBV6-5 TGTGCCAGCAGGAGGGAACTTCAAGAGACCCAGTACTTC CASRRELQETQYF
TRBJ1-1 NA TRBD1 TRBV28 TGTGCCAGCAGTATAGGGGACAGGACAATGAACACTGAAGCTTTCTTT CASSIGDRTMNTEAFF
TRBJ2-5 NA TRBD1 TRBV5-1 TGCGCCAGCAGCTTGGGATCCCAAAGACAGGGCCAAGAGACCCAGTACTTC CASSLGSQRQGQETQYF
TRBJ1-2 NA TRBD1 TRBV28 TGTGCCAGCACCCCGCTGGGGACAGGGGGCGCGGGGAACTATGGCTACACCTTC CASTPLGTGGAGNYGYTF
TRBJ2-4 once NA TRBV2 TGTGCCAGCAGGGACCGGGAAGCCAAAAACATTCAGTACTTC CASRDREAKNIQYF
TRBJ2-3 NA NA TRBV12-3/TRBV12-4 TGTGCCAGCAGTTTGGAGGGGACAGATACGCAGTATTTT CASSLEGTDTQYF
TRBJ1-2 NA NA TRBV7-8 TGTGCCAGCAGCCCCACCGGGGGAACCTATGGCTACACCTTC CASSPTGGTYGYTF
TRBJ1-1 NA NA TRBV27 TGTGCCACCTCGGACAGCCGAAACACTGAAGCTTTCTTT CATSDSRNTEAFF
TRBJ2-7 NA NA TRBV25-1 TGTGCCAGCAGTCCGGGATACGAGCAGTACTTC CASSPGYEQYF
TRBJ1-5 few NA TRBV6-5 TGTGCCAGCAGTCCCAACCGACAGGTCCCCAGGCCCCAGCATTTT CASSPNRQVPRPQHF
TRBJ1-2 NA NA TRBV5-4 TGTGCCAGCAGCCGCATGGACAGTGCTAACTATGGCTACACCTTC CASSRMDSANYGYTF
TRBJ2-1 NA TRBD2 TRBV4-1 TGCGCCAGCAGCCATCGAGCGGGGACCACCTACAATGAGCAGTTCTTC CASSHRAGTTYNEQFF